Listed here is a single T cell receptor beta chain. Its antigen remains unknown. CDR1 SGDLS and CDR2 YYNGEE come from the germline V gene. The CDR3 is made up of 16 amino acids. The V and J ends lost 0 bases and 1 base respectively, with 13 bases between them. A CD45RA+ naive subset and a CD45RA-negative memory subset were split from CD4+ cells. This sample is drawn from a study of shared clonotypes between healthy human individuals. General study findings and limits: Rarefaction curves obtained for sorted subsets showed sequencing incomplete despite large depth. Sequencing depth was expected to influence donor clonotype sharing.

Running of the assay took place at deep level. The repertoire was sequenced with immunoSEQ multiplex PCR; TCRdb's copy has only in-frame clones and lacks some. The data contain some 1.5 million clones, approximately 98% of them singletons. The material sequenced was naive CD4+ T cells sorted from blood. Stated subset: CD45RA+ positively selected. The gene calls are TRBV9 and TRBJ2-5, with D tentatively TRBD1 (5 bases). The TCR originated in a man aged 25 to 45 in good health. The CDR3 sequence: CASSVGVGAAQETQYF. DNA of the CDR3: TGTGCCAGCAGCGTAGGGGTAGGGGCAGCCCAAGAGACCCAGTACTTC.